One and the same sample provided the 27 T cell receptor beta chains below, sequenced in a study of T cells in tumors after PD-1 blockade. The method was immunoSEQ multiplex PCR; TCRdb's version includes in-frame clones alone and lacks a portion of them. The profile shows tens of thousands of clones, roughly three quarters of them singletons. Source: PBMCs, taken before anti-PD-1 therapy. The receptors originated from a human donor with advanced basal cell or squamous cell carcinoma (not recorded which).

This chain joins TRBV6-5 and TRBJ2-6; either TRBD1 or TRBD2 may fit D (6 bases each). V was shortened by 7 bases and J by 2 bases, with 12 bases between the two germline ends. CDR3 length equals 15 residues. Germline assignment: CDR1 MNHEY and CDR2 SVGAGI. The CDR3 is CASNSGEAGANVLTF. The CDR3 DNA is TGTGCCAGCAATTCAGGGGAGGCTGGGGCCAACGTCCTGACTTTC.

The chain has TRBV28 and TRBJ2-2, with D perhaps matching TRBD2 (7 bases). The germline V and J ends were trimmed by 11 bases and 0 bases, with 25 bases remaining between them. Germline-derived CDR1 and CDR2 are MDHEN and SYDVKM. This CDR3 region has 18 residues. This CDR3 is CAASSPPGGYANTGELFF. Here the CDR3 DNA reads TGTGCCGCCAGCAGTCCTCCGGGGGGCTACGCGAACACCGGGGAGCTGTTTTTT.

The V call is TRBV3-1 (or the pseudogene TRBV3-2), the J call TRBJ2-7; TRBD2 aligns across 14 bases. Losses at the gene ends were 4 bases for V and 7 bases for J; bases not matched to a gene: 6. The CDR3 length is 15 residues. Germline V gene sequence: CDR1 LGHDT, CDR2 YNNKEL (reference sequence). The CDR3: CASSLGLAGAREQYF. In DNA, the CDR3 is TGTGCCAGCAGCCTGGGACTAGCGGGAGCGAGGGAGCAGTACTTC.

V and J are TRBV19 and TRBJ1-2; 7 bases agree with TRBD1. Germline V gives CDR1 LNHDA, CDR2 SQIVND (reference sequence). After removal of 5 bases from V and 5 bases from J, the junction contained 11 bases not matched to a gene. The CDR3 has 15 residues. CDR3 nucleotides: TGTGCCAGTAGTTCTAGGGACCCCAGGGGGTATGGCTACACCTTC. It specifies CASSSRDPRGYGYTF. The entire variable domain, with the rest obtained from reference TRBV19 and TRBJ1-2, is as follows: DGGITQSPKYLFRKEGQNVTLSCEQNLNHDAMYWYRQDPGQGLRLIYYSQIVNDFQKGDIAEGYSVSREKKESFPLTVTSAQKNPTAFYLCASSSRDPRGYGYTFGSGTRLTVV.

The chain employs TRBV6-4 and TRBJ1-1; 9 positions agree with TRBD1. Germline V gene data show CDR1 as MRHNA and CDR2 as SNTAGT. V trimming: 2 bases; J trimming: 10 bases; junction bases outside the gene matches: 5. This CDR3 spans 13 amino acids. The CDR3 reads CASSDGQGTSAFF. CDR3 nucleotide sequence: TGTGCCAGCAGTGACGGACAGGGGACTTCAGCTTTCTTT.

The chain is built from TRBV2 and TRBJ2-3; 9 nucleotides align to TRBD2. Trimming cost V 5 bases and J 2 bases; bases outside gene matches: 11. The CDR3 loop spans 17 amino acids. CDR1 and CDR2 (germline): SNHLY, FYNNEI. The CDR3 sequence: CASSTTLAGALTDTQYF. The DNA of the CDR3 is TGTGCCAGCAGTACAACATTAGCGGGGGCTCTCACAGATACGCAGTATTTT. The full variable domain, its missing parts supplied by reference TRBV2 and TRBJ2-3, is EPEVTQTPSHQVTQMGQEVILRCVPISNHLYFYWYRQILGQKVEFLVSFYNNEISEKSEIFDDQFSVERPDGSNFTLKIRSTKLEDSAMYFCASSTTLAGALTDTQYFGPGTRLTVL.

The gene calls are TRBV6-4 and TRBJ1-4, with a possible D match to TRBD1 (6 bases). CDR1 is MRHNA, CDR2 SNTAGT, per germline. The CDR3 has 14 residues. V lost 7 bases and J 5 bases, leaving 14 bases between the germline ends. CDR3 protein: CASILDRINEKLFF. DNA for the CDR3: TGTGCCAGCATCCTCGACAGGATAAATGAAAAACTGTTTTTT.

The chain is built from TRBV20-1 and TRBJ2-7, with D possibly being TRBD1 (6 bases). Germline assignment: CDR1 DFQATT and CDR2 SNEGSKA (reference sequence). Trimming pared 3 bases from V and 0 bases from J, leaving 9 bases between. The CDR3 runs to 13 residues. The CDR3 here is CSASTGSSYEQYF. As DNA, the CDR3 is TGCAGTGCTAGTACAGGGAGCTCCTACGAGCAGTACTTC.

This CDR3 reads CASSLNPLEAFF. CDR3 nucleotide sequence: TGTGCCAGCAGCTTGAACCCGCTTGAAGCTTTCTTT. The chain is built from TRBV5-6 and TRBJ1-1; D is unclear. This CDR3 is 12 amino acids long. Germline CDR1 is SGHDT and CDR2 is YYEEEE. The ends were cut back, 1 base at V and 7 bases at J, with 8 bases in the middle.

This clone has just one count. J is TRBJ1-6 and V is TRBV7-2; no clear D gene. The V end was cut by 5 bases, the J end by 7 bases, with 15 bases between. The CDR3 runs 15 residues. The germline CDR1 and CDR2 sequences are SGHTA and FQGNSA. CDR3: CASSLPGVGNSPLHF. Here the CDR3 DNA reads TGTGCCAGCAGCCTCCCCGGTGTGGGGAATTCACCCCTCCACTTT.

The chain joins TRBV7-2 to TRBJ2-5, with D unresolved. The CDR3 has 16 amino acids. Germline V gene lookup returns CDR1 SGHTA and CDR2 FQGNSA. Trimming took 4 bases from V and 0 from J, leaving 15 bases between them. DNA of the CDR3: TGTGCCAGCAGCTCCCGTCCGGCGGAGTACCAAGAGACCCAGTACTTC. Translation gives CASSSRPAEYQETQYF.

The rearrangement joins TRBV10-3 to TRBJ1-5, with no clear D. Germline CDR1 reads ENHRY; CDR2 reads SYGVKD. The ends were cut back, 6 bases at V and 4 bases at J, with 19 bases in the middle. The CDR3 extends over 16 amino acids. In DNA form, the CDR3 reads TGTGCCATCAGCCGCGAGAGGGCGCTTAGAAATCAGCCCCAGCATTTT. Translated, it gives CAISRERALRNQPQHF.

V is TRBV6-5 and J is TRBJ2-1, with 8 bases fitting TRBD2. Germline loops: CDR1 MNHEY, CDR2 SVGAGI. J lost 5 bases, V lost 7 bases, and 7 bases had no gene match. The CDR3 covers 14 residues. The CDR3 here is CASTSGSFDNEQFF. The CDR3 DNA is TGTGCCAGCACAAGCGGGAGTTTCGACAATGAGCAGTTCTTC.

V and J are TRBV18 and TRBJ2-3; TRBD2 agrees at 7 bases. The length of the CDR3 is 16 residues. Per germline, CDR1 KGHSH and CDR2 LQKENI. J lost 1 base, V lost 0 bases, and 4 bases had no gene match. In DNA, the CDR3 is TGTGCCAGCTCACCACCGAATCGGGGGGGCACAGATACGCAGTATTTT. Translation gives CASSPPNRGGTDTQYF.

The V and J genes are TRBV6-5 and TRBJ2-7; 7 positions agree with TRBD2. V gave up 4 bases and J gave up 3 bases; unmatched junction bases: 0. Germline V gene sequence: CDR1 MNHEY, CDR2 SVGAGI. The CDR3 loop spans 12 amino acids. The CDR3 region has the DNA TGTGCCAGCAGTTGGGGGGGCTACGAGCAGTACTTC. This encodes CASSWGGYEQYF.

Regarding this clone: Relative to the germline gene, one junction end is altered; a read error may explain this. This same CDR3 is encoded by further DNA sequences in the sample. The chain joins TRBV12-3 or TRBV12-4 to TRBJ1-2; the D is unclear. The CDR3 runs to 13 residues. Here the CDR3 reads CASSFRAGHGYTF. Here the CDR3 DNA reads TGTGCCAGTAGTTTCCGGGCCGGGCATGGCTACACCTTC.

There are a few counts of this clone. This chain uses TRBV11-3 with TRBJ2-1, with D possibly matching TRBD1 (7 bases). The CDR3 has 17 residues. The germline V gene encodes CDR1 SGHNT and CDR2 YENEEA. Trimming took 2 bases from V and 8 from J, leaving 22 bases between them. The CDR3 loop reads CASSLPGRQGYSYEQFF. Written as DNA, the CDR3 is TGTGCCAGCAGCTTACCCGGGAGACAGGGATATTCATATGAGCAGTTCTTC.

This clone has only a few counts. The gene calls are TRBV20-1 and TRBJ1-1; D ambiguous. Germline V gene lookup returns CDR1 DFQATT and CDR2 SNEGSKA (reference sequence). Trimming removed 3 bases at V and 6 bases at J, with 14 bases between. The CDR3 is 13 amino acids. The CDR3 nucleotides read TGCAGTGCTAGTGAAGGTTTCGGGGCTGAAGCTTTCTTT. Residues: CSASEGFGAEAFF.

This clone was seen only a few times. CDR3 region: CASSLGNNYNEQFF. The CDR3 bases are TGTGCCAGCAGCTTAGGAAACAACTACAATGAGCAGTTCTTC. The V and J genes are TRBV7-6 and TRBJ2-1; D remains unclear. The V gene lost 1 base and the J gene lost 3 bases, with 7 bases spanning the gap. CDR1 and CDR2 (germline): SGHVS, FNYEAQ. The CDR3 covers 14 residues.

The chain links TRBV18 to TRBJ1-2; perhaps TRBD1 as D (5 bases). The CDR3 sequence is 12 residues long. Germline CDR1 reads KGHSH; CDR2 reads LQKENI. Trimming shortened V by 4 bases and J by 8 bases, and 11 bases separated the two germline ends. Here the CDR3 reads CASSLSDSGYTF. CDR3 sequence (DNA): TGTGCCAGCTCACTATCTGACAGCGGCTACACCTTC.

The chain uses TRBV2 and TRBJ2-7, with D possibly matching TRBD1 (7 bases). The CDR3 runs 13 residues. Germline CDR1 reads SNHLY; CDR2 reads FYNNEI. Trimming took 5 bases from V and 7 from J, leaving 15 bases between them. Here the CDR3 reads CASSQEGAGEQYF. In DNA form, the CDR3 reads TGTGCCAGCAGTCAAGAGGGGGCGGGGGAGCAGTACTTC.

This clone has just a few counts. Additional DNA sequences in this sample encode the identical CDR3. The gene calls are TRBV5-1 and TRBJ1-5; 10 bases agree with TRBD1. Trimming at V came to 4 bases and at J to 7 bases, leaving 5 bases not matched to a gene. The CDR3 is 14 residues long. Germline V CDR1 and CDR2: SGHRS, YFSETQ. The CDR3 here is CASSRTGGDQPQHF. The CDR3 DNA follows: TGCGCCAGCAGCCGGACAGGGGGTGACCAGCCCCAGCATTTT.

The chain combines TRBV5-6 with TRBJ2-1; 11 bases match TRBD2. V gave up 4 bases and J gave up 4 bases; unmatched junction bases: 4. CDR3 length equals 15 residues. Germline lookup yields CDR1 SGHDT and CDR2 YYEEEE. The CDR3 region is CASSMGLAAYNEQFF. The CDR3, as DNA: TGTGCCAGCAGCATGGGACTAGCGGCATACAATGAGCAGTTCTTC.

Only one count was recorded for this clone. The rearrangement links TRBV29-1 to TRBJ2-3; the D gene is possibly TRBD1 (5 bases). Germline V gives CDR1 SQVTM, CDR2 ANQGSEA. V was clipped by 4 bases and J by 2 bases, with 7 bases between them. This CDR3 spans 12 amino acids. The CDR3 region is CSVGQSTDTQYF. CDR3 nucleotide sequence: TGCAGCGTTGGACAGTCCACAGATACGCAGTATTTT.

This sequence joins TRBV7-6 and TRBJ2-2; D uncertain. V lost 5 bases and J 10 bases, leaving 20 bases between the germline ends. This CDR3 comprises 15 residues. Germline V CDR1 and CDR2: SGHVS, FNYEAQ. The CDR3 sequence: CASSLTGSGPEELFF. In nucleotides, the CDR3 is TGTGCCAGCAGCCTGACGGGCTCTGGCCCGGAGGAGCTGTTTTTT.

The chain couples TRBV7-2 to TRBJ2-1; tentative D call: TRBD1 (6 bases). The CDR3 contains 15 residues. The V end lost 6 bases, the J end lost 2 bases, and 14 bases lay between the germline ends. Germline V gene lookup returns CDR1 SGHTA and CDR2 FQGNSA. The CDR3 nucleotides are TGTGCCAGCAGAAACAGACAGGTCCCCTACAATGAGCAGTTCTTC. Translating gives CASRNRQVPYNEQFF.

The J gene is TRBJ1-5, the V gene TRBV19, with 7 bases lining up with TRBD1. CDR3 length equals 15 residues. CDR1 is LNHDA and CDR2 is SQIVND in the germline V gene (reference sequence). With V trimmed by 1 base and J by 6 bases, 6 bases remained unmatched. CDR3 coding DNA: TGTGCCAGTAGTATAGCACGTTCAGGGGGTCAGCCCCAGCATTTT. Amino acids: CASSIARSGGQPQHF.